These 22 T cell receptor beta chains were all obtained from the same sample, sequenced in a study of CD8 T cells in Susac syndrome. It was with random hexamers that about 0.45 to 1 ug RNA was reverse transcribed. TCRdb recomputed calls from the immunoSEQ multiplex PCR reads with MiXCR, one row per CDR3 protein. Found here are fewer than 350,000 distinct CDR3 sequences, around 85% of them singletons; the top ten hold roughly 0.21%. The sample was CD8+ T cells from PBMCs. These receptors came from a human donor with multiple sclerosis.

This chain uses TRBV7-6 with TRBJ1-5; D not certain. Germline assignment: CDR1 SGHVS and CDR2 FNYEAQ. The germline V and J ends were trimmed by 2 bases and 5 bases, with 10 bases remaining between them. This CDR3 has 14 amino acids. This CDR3 reads CASSLLEFDQPQHF. The CDR3 DNA reads as TGTGCCAGCAGCTTACTGGAATTCGATCAGCCCCAGCATTTT.

This chain joins TRBV12-3 or TRBV12-4 and TRBJ2-1; 8 bases fit TRBD2. The CDR3 contains 15 residues. With V trimmed by 6 bases and J by 7 bases, 11 bases remained unmatched. The CDR3, as DNA: TGTGCCAGCAGCTCAGACGGGAGGGGCGGGAATGAGCAGTTCTTC. Translated, it gives CASSSDGRGGNEQFF.

V usage is TRBV28 and J usage is TRBJ2-7; 9 bases are a match to TRBD2. The CDR3 covers 18 residues. The germline gives CDR1 MDHEN, CDR2 SYDVKM. V was pared by 4 bases and J by 0 bases, with 13 bases of the junction left unmatched. In nucleotides, the CDR3 is TGTGCCAGCAGTTATCCCCCTACGACTAGCGGAAACTCCTACGAGCAGTACTTC. It specifies CASSYPPTTSGNSYEQYF.

V gene TRBV28 combines with J gene TRBJ2-3, with D maybe TRBD1 (6 bases). CDR1 MDHEN and CDR2 SYDVKM come from the germline V gene. The CDR3 consists of 16 residues. The V gene lost 4 bases and the J gene lost 2 bases, with 16 bases spanning the gap. CDR3 sequence: CASSSTLDSPTDTQYF. The DNA for the CDR3 is TGTGCCAGCAGTTCCACCCTGGACAGTCCCACAGATACGCAGTATTTT.

The rearrangement links TRBV27 to TRBJ1-1; D perhaps matches TRBD1 (5 bases). This CDR3 comprises 11 residues. Germline V gene lookup returns CDR1 MNHEY and CDR2 SMNVEV (reference sequence). Trimming took 8 bases from V and 8 from J, leaving 12 bases between them. The CDR3 loop is CASQRDDEAFF. The CDR3 region has the DNA TGTGCCAGCCAACGGGACGACGAAGCTTTCTTT.

The chain links TRBV25-1 to TRBJ2-7, with unresolved D. Germline V gene sequence: CDR1 MGHDK, CDR2 SYGVNS. The CDR3 loop spans 13 amino acids. V dropped 1 base and J dropped 7 bases, with 11 bases sitting between them. CDR3 loop: CASSELLYEEQYF. The CDR3 DNA is TGTGCCAGCAGTGAATTATTGTACGAGGAGCAGTACTTC.

The rearrangement uses TRBV12-3 or TRBV12-4 and TRBJ2-1; D may match TRBD1 or TRBD2 (5 bases each). CDR3 length equals 12 residues. V lost 5 bases and J 9 bases, leaving 11 bases between the germline ends. The CDR3 reads CASSLQGVEQFF. The CDR3 nucleotides read TGTGCCAGCAGTCTCCAGGGAGTTGAGCAGTTCTTC.

This chain connects TRBV19 to TRBJ2-3; no clear D gene. This CDR3 is 15 amino acids long. Trimming took 1 base from V and 0 from J, leaving 8 bases between them. Germline CDR1 is LNHDA and CDR2 is SQIVND (reference sequence). The CDR3 DNA sequence: TGTGCCAGTAGTATAGGTGGGGTTAGCACAGATACGCAGTATTTT. Translated: CASSIGGVSTDTQYF.

The chain carries TRBV19 and TRBJ1-1; weak D call: TRBD1 (6 bases). Germline CDR1 and CDR2: LNHDA and SQIVND (reference sequence). The CDR3 is made up of 15 amino acids. Trimming stripped 3 bases from V and 4 bases from J, with 15 bases between. DNA of the CDR3: TGTGCCAGTAGTATTGCTGGGGGAGGGGGCACTGAAGCTTTCTTT. Encoded protein: CASSIAGGGGTEAFF. Filled out from reference TRBV19 and TRBJ1-1, the complete variable domain reads DGGITQSPKYLFRKEGQNVTLSCEQNLNHDAMYWYRQDPGQGLRLIYYSQIVNDFQKGDIAEGYSVSREKKESFPLTVTSAQKNPTAFYLCASSIAGGGGTEAFFGQGTRLTVV.

The rearrangement uses TRBV4-3 and TRBJ2-3; no firm D call. Germline V gene sequence: CDR1 LGHNA, CDR2 YSLEER. V was shortened by 1 base and J by 4 bases, with 6 bases between the two germline ends. The CDR3 has 13 amino acids. The CDR3 DNA sequence: TGCGCCAGCAGCCAAGTTAGGGCAGATACGCAGTATTTT. It is translated as CASSQVRADTQYF.

The chain combines TRBV28 with TRBJ2-3; 8 bases are a match to TRBD2. The V segment lost 2 bases and the J segment 4 bases; nucleotides outside the gene matches: 2. Germline CDR1 and CDR2: MDHEN and SYDVKM. This CDR3 spans 14 amino acids. The CDR3 spells CASSLLAGADTQYF. CDR3 DNA: TGTGCCAGCAGTTTACTAGCGGGCGCAGATACGCAGTATTTT.

The V gene is TRBV27, the J gene TRBJ2-1, with a tentative D call TRBD2 (6 bases). Deletions cut 8 bases from V and 5 bases from J, with 16 bases between. The CDR3 totals 14 residues. CDR1 is MNHEY and CDR2 is SMNVEV in the germline V gene (reference sequence). The CDR3 DNA reads as TGTGCCAGCGGACTATTAGGCAACCACAATGAGCAGTTCTTC. Protein: CASGLLGNHNEQFF.

This clonotype was seen just once. The chain combines TRBV20-1 with TRBJ2-1, with 9 nucleotides matching TRBD2. This CDR3 comprises 14 residues. The germline CDR1 and CDR2 sequences are DFQATT and SNEGSKA (reference sequence). Trimming at V came to 7 bases and at J to 4 bases, leaving 8 bases not matched to a gene. The CDR3 bases are TGCAGTGGGGACGGCGGGAGGGTTTACAATGAGCAGTTCTTC. Translation gives CSGDGGRVYNEQFF.

The chain carries TRBV14 and TRBJ2-1; 8 bases are a match to TRBD2. Looked up from germline, CDR1 is SGHDN and CDR2 is FVKESK. The CDR3 is made up of 16 amino acids. The trim removed 1 base at V and 4 bases at J, leaving 6 bases unmatched. This chain's CDR3 is CASSQGGLAGYNEQFF. The CDR3 DNA follows: TGTGCCAGCAGCCAAGGTGGACTAGCCGGTTACAATGAGCAGTTCTTC.

The gene calls are TRBV7-9 and TRBJ1-5; no firm D call. The CDR3 has 14 amino acids. Trimming shortened V by 4 bases and J by 3 bases, and 10 bases separated the two germline ends. Germline CDR1 is SEHNR and CDR2 is FQNEAQ (reference sequence). The CDR3 sequence: CASSWAGTNQPQHF. CDR3 sequence (DNA): TGTGCCAGCAGCTGGGCGGGCACCAATCAGCCCCAGCATTTT. The full variable domain, its missing parts supplied by reference TRBV7-9 and TRBJ1-5, is DTGVSQNPRHKITKRGQNVTFRCDPISEHNRLYWYRQTLGQGPEFLTYFQNEAQLEKSRLLSDRFSAERPKGSFSTLEIQRTEQGDSAMYLCASSWAGTNQPQHFGDGTRLSIL.

The CDR3 coding sequence is TGTGCCAGCAGTTTTTCGGGACAGCCCTCCTACGAGCAGTACTTC. Encoded protein: CASSFSGQPSYEQYF. The genes are TRBV27 and TRBJ2-7; the match to TRBD1 covers 7 bases. Germline V lookup: CDR1 MNHEY, CDR2 SMNVEV (reference sequence). The CDR3 is made up of 15 amino acids. Unmatched junction bases numbered 5, after V lost 3 bases and J lost 0 bases.

J is TRBJ1-5 and V is TRBV6-2 or TRBV6-3; the D gene is possibly TRBD1 (5 bases). The length of the CDR3 is 15 residues. Deletions cut 8 bases from V and 4 bases from J, with 18 bases between. Germline CDR1 is MNHEY and CDR2 is SVGEGT. In DNA form, the CDR3 reads TGTGCCAGCCGTCTCACGACAGTTAATAATCAGCCCCAGCATTTT. This sequence encodes CASRLTTVNNQPQHF.

The rearrangement uses TRBV4-3 and TRBJ2-7; D is ambiguous. The CDR3 has 16 residues. CDR1 and CDR2 (germline): LGHNA, YSLEER. Between the trimmed V and J ends, which lost 0 bases and 4 bases, there was a span of 16 bases. Here the CDR3 reads CASSQEGGGPPYEQYF. CDR3 sequence (DNA): TGCGCCAGCAGCCAAGAAGGCGGTGGCCCCCCTTACGAGCAGTACTTC.

This clonotype turned up a few times. V and J are TRBV27 and TRBJ1-2, with 8 bases identical to TRBD1. Germline values: CDR1 MNHEY, CDR2 SMNVEV (reference sequence). The CDR3 totals 14 residues. V was pared by 4 bases and J by 5 bases, with 6 bases of the junction left unmatched. DNA of the CDR3: TGTGCCAGCAGTTACGACAGGGGAGGGTATGGCTACACCTTC. Its protein is CASSYDRGGYGYTF.

The rearrangement joins TRBV4-3 to TRBJ1-1; no reliable D call. Trimming removed 0 bases at V and 7 bases at J, with 9 bases between. CDR1 and CDR2 (germline): LGHNA, YSLEER. The CDR3 sequence is 13 residues long. Here the CDR3 DNA reads TGCGCCAGCAGCCAAGAGAGGGCCGATGAAGCTTTCTTT. The encoded protein is CASSQERADEAFF.

The rearrangement links TRBV20-1 to TRBJ1-1; the D is unclear. The germline gives CDR1 DFQATT, CDR2 SNEGSKA (reference sequence). The V end lost 6 bases, the J end lost 0 bases, and 14 bases lay between the germline ends. The length of the CDR3 is 14 residues. The CDR3 sequence: CSAHLALLNTEAFF. The CDR3 bases are TGCAGTGCCCACTTGGCTCTATTGAACACTGAAGCTTTCTTT.

This chain connects TRBV28 to TRBJ1-2; unclear D gene. Germline CDR1 reads MDHEN; CDR2 reads SYDVKM. CDR3 length equals 15 residues. V was trimmed by 3 bases and J by 6 bases, leaving 17 bases between them. The DNA for the CDR3 is TGTGCCAGCAGTTTTTTTCGGGCAGGCTCTGATGGCTACACCTTC. This gives the protein CASSFFRAGSDGYTF.